This TCR beta chain was found in a study of T cell repertoires in cytomegalovirus infection. Study-level points and caveats: Summed frequency of public TCR beta families distinguished CMV carriers with the relevant HLA.

Germline CDR1 is KGHDR and CDR2 is SFDVKD. The CDR3 runs to 15 residues. Trimming shortened V by 4 bases and J by 5 bases, and 16 bases separated the two germline ends. Points on this clonotype: The antigen is undetermined.

TCRdb itself ran the reads through MiXCR, one entry per CDR3 protein. The sample holds over 300,000 distinct CDR3 sequences, about a sixth seen once. Sample: PBMCs. The chain carries TRBV24-1 and TRBJ2-5, with a weak D call TRBD1 (6 bases). The sequence came from a human donor in good health (CMV status not recorded). Some clones in this sample may be carry-over from other donors' samples. The CDR3 loop reads CATSDLTGTWETQYF. Written as DNA, the CDR3 is TGTGCCACCAGTGACCTGACAGGTACTTGGGAGACCCAGTACTTC.